This paragraph covers one TCR beta chain sequence. The antigen is undetermined. What was sequenced were expressed TCRB transcripts, since all of the isolated RNA had been reverse transcribed. Method: immunoSEQ multiplex PCR; TCRdb's copy keeps in-frame clones and lacks some. Among 300,000 to 350,000 clones, roughly a fifth were seen once, and the ten largest hold roughly 0.045%. CDR1 MNHNY and CDR2 SVGAGI come from the germline V gene (reference sequence). Trimming stripped 0 bases from V and 0 bases from J, with 3 bases between. The CDR3 is made up of 13 amino acids. The data stem from a study of beta chain features in type 1 diabetes. Regarding the study as a whole: Fewer insertions but more deletions were seen at VDJ junctions in type 1 diabetes patients. These data did not resolve whether HLA type affects TCRB rearrangement.

In total, each donor contributed a single heparinised blood draw that averaged roughly 100 mL. Using CD45RO/CCR7/CD25/CD127/CD95/CD27, CD4+ naive, central memory, regulatory and stem cell-like memory cells were sorted. The receptor's source is a woman aged 18 to 35 in good health. This chain uses TRBV6-6 with TRBJ2-7, with D unclear. Sequences were obtained from naive CD4+ T cells from blood. CDR3 sequence: CASSYSYSYEQYF. DNA for the CDR3: TGTGCCAGCAGTTACTCCTACTCCTACGAGCAGTACTTC.